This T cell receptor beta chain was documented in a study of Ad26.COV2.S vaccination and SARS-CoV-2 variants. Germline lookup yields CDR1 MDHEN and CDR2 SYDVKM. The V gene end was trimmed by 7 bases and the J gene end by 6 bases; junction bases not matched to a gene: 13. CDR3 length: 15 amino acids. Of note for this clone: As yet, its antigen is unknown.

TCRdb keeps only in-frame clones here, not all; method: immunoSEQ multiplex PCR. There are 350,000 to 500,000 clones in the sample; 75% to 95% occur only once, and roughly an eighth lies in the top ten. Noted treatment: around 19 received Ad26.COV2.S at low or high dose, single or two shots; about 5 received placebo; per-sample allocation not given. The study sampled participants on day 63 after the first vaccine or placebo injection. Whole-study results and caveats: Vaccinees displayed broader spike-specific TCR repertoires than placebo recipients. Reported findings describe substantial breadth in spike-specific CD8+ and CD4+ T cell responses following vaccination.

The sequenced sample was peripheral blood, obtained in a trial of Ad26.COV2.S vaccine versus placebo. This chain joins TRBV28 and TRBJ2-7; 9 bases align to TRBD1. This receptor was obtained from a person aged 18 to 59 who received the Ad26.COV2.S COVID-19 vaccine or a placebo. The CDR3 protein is CASNQPGQGNFEQYF. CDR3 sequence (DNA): TGTGCCAGCAACCAACCGGGACAGGGAAATTTCGAGCAGTACTTC.